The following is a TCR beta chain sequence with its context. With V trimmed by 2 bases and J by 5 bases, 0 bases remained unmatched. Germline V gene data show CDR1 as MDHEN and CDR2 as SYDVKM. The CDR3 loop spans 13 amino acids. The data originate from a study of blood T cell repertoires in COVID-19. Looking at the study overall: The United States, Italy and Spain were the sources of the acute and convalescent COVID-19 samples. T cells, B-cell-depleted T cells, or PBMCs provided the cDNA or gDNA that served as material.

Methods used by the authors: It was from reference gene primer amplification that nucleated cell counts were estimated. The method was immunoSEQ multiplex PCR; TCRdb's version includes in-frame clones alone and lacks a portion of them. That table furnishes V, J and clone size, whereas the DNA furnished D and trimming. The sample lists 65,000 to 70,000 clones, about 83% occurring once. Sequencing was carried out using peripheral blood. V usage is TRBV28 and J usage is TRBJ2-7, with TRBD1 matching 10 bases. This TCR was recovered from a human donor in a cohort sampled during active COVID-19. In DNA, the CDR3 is TGTGCCAGCAGTTTAGGGACAGGGGACGAGCAGTACTTC. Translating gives CASSLGTGDEQYF. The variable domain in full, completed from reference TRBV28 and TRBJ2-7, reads DVKVTQSSRYLVKRTGEKVFLECVQDMDHENMFWYRQDPGLGLRLIYFSYDVKMKEKGDIPEGYSVSREKKERFSLILESASTNQTSMYLCASSLGTGDEQYFGPGTRLTVT.